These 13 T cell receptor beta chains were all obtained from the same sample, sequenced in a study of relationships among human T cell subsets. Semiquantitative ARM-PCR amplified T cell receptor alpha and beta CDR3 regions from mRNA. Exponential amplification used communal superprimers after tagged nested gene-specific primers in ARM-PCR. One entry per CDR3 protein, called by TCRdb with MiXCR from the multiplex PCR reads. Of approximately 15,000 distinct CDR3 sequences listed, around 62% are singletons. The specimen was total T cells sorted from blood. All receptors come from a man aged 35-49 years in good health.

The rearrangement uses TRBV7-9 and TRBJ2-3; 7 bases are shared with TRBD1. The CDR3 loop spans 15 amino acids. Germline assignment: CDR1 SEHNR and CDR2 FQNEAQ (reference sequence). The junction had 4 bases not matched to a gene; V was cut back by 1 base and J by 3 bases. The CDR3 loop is CASSLGDSSTDTQYF. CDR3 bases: TGTGCCAGCAGCTTAGGGGACAGCTCTACAGATACGCAGTATTTT.

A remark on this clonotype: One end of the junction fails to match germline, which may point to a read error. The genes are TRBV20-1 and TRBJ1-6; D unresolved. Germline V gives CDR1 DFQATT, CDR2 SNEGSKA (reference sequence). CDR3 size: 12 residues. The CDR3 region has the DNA TGCAGTGCTATGACACCTAATTCACCCCCCCACTTT. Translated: CSAMTPNSPPHF.

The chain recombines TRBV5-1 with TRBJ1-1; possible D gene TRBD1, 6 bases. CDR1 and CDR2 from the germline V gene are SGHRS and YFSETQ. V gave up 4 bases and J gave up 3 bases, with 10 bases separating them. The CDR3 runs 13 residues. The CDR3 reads CASSHRADTEAFF. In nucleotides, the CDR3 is TGCGCCAGCAGCCACAGGGCCGACACTGAAGCTTTCTTT. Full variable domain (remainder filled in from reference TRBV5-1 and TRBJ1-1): KAGVTQTPRYLIKTRGQQVTLSCSPISGHRSVSWYQQTPGQGLQFLFEYFSETQRNKGNFPGRFSGRQFSNSRSEMNVSTLELGDSALYLCASSHRADTEAFFGQGTRLTVV.

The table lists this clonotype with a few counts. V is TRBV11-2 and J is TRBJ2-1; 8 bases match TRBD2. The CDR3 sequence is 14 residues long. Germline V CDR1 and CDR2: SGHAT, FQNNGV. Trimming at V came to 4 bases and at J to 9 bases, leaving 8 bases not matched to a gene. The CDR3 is CASSSSRGGLEQFF. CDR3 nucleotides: TGTGCCAGCAGCTCGTCCCGGGGGGGTCTTGAGCAGTTCTTC.

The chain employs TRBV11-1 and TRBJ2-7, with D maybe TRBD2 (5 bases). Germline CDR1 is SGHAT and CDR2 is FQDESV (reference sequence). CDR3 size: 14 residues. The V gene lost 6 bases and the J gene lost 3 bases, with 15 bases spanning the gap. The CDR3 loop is CASRPGPGGYEQYF. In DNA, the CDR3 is TGTGCCAGCAGGCCCGGCCCCGGAGGCTACGAGCAGTACTTC.

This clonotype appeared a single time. CDR3: CASSPNSGRGGYTF. CDR3 bases: TGTGCCAGCAGCCCTAATTCGGGGAGGGGTGGCTACACCTTC. This chain links TRBV28 with TRBJ1-2, with D perhaps matching TRBD1 (5 bases). Between the trimmed V and J ends, which lost 6 bases and 7 bases, there was a span of 18 bases. Germline CDR1 MDHEN, CDR2 SYDVKM. The CDR3 totals 14 residues.

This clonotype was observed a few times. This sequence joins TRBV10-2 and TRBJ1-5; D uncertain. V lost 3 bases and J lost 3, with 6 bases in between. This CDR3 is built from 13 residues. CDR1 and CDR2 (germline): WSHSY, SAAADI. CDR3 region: CASSDQTNQPQHF. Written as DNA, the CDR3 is TGCGCCAGCAGTGACCAGACCAATCAGCCCCAGCATTTT.

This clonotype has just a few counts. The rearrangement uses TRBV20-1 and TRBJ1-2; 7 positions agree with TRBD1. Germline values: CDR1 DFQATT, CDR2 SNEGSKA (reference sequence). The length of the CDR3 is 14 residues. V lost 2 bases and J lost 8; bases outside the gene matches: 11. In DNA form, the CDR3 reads TGCAGTGCTAGACGCCAGGGGGGGTGGACAGGCTACACCTTC. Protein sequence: CSARRQGGWTGYTF.

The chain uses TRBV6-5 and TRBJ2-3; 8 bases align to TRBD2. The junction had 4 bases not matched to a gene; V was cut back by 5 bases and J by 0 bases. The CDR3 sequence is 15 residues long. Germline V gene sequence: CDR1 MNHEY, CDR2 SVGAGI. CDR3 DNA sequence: TGTGCCAGCAGTGCACGGGGGGGCAGCACAGATACGCAGTATTTT. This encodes CASSARGGSTDTQYF.

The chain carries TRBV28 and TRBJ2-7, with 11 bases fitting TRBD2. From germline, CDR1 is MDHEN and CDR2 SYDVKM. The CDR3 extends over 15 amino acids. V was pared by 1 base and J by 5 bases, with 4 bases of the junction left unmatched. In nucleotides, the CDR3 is TGTGCCAGCAGTTTATTAGCGGGAGGGAGAAACGAGCAGTACTTC. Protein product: CASSLLAGGRNEQYF. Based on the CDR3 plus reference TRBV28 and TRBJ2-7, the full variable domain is DVKVTQSSRYLVKRTGEKVFLECVQDMDHENMFWYRQDPGLGLRLIYFSYDVKMKEKGDIPEGYSVSREKKERFSLILESASTNQTSMYLCASSLLAGGRNEQYFGPGTRLTVT.

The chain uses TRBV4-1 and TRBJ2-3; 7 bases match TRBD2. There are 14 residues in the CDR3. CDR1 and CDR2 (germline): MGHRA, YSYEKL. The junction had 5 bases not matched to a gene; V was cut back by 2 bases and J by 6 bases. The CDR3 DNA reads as TGCGCCAGCAGCCAACCTCTGGGGGGGGATACGCAGTATTTT. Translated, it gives CASSQPLGGDTQYF.

CDR3 coding DNA: TGTGCCAGCAGCGTACGGCTCTTGAACACTGAAGCTTTCTTT. This encodes CASSVRLLNTEAFF. The rearrangement uses TRBV13 and TRBJ1-1, with D unclear. Looked up from germline, CDR1 is PRHDT and CDR2 is FYEKMQ (reference sequence). The CDR3 has 14 amino acids. V lost 5 bases and J 0 bases, leaving 10 bases between the germline ends.

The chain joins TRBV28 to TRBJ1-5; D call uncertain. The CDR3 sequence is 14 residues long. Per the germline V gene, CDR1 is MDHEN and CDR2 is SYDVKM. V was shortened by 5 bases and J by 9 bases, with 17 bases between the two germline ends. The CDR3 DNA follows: TGTGCCAGCAGTCCAAGGGCCTCAGCGCGGCCCCAGCATTTT. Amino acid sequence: CASSPRASARPQHF. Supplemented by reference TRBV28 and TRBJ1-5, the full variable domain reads DVKVTQSSRYLVKRTGEKVFLECVQDMDHENMFWYRQDPGLGLRLIYFSYDVKMKEKGDIPEGYSVSREKKERFSLILESASTNQTSMYLCASSPRASARPQHFGDGTRLSIL.